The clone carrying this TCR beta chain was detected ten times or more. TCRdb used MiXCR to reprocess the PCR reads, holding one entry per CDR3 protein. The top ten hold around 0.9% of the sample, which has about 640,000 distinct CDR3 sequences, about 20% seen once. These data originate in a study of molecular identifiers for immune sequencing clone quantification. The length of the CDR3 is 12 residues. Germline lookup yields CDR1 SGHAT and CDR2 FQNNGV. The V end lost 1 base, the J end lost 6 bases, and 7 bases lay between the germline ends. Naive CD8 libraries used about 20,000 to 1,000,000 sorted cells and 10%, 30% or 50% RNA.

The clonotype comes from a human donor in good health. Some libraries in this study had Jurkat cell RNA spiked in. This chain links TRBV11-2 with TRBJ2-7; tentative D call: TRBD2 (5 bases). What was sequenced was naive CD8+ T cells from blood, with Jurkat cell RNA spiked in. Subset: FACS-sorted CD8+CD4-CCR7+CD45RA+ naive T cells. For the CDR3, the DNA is TGTGCCAGCAGCTTAGGAGGGTCCGAGCAGTACTTC. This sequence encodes CASSLGGSEQYF.